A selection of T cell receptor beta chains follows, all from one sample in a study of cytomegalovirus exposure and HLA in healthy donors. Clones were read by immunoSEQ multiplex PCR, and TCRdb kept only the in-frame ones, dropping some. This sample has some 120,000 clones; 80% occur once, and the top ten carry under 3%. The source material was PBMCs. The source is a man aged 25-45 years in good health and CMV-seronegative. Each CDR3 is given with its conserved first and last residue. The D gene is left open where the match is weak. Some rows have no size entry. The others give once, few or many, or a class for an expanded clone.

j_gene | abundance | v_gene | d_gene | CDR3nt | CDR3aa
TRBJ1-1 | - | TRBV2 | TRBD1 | TGTGCCAGCATAGAGGGACAGGGGTGGAGAAGTGAAGCTTTCTTT | CASIEGQGWRSEAFF
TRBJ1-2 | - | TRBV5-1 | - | TGCGCCAGCAGCTTGGGACAGGCTAACTATGGCTACACCTTC | CASSLGQANYGYTF
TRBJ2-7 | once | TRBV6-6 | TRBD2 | TGTGCCAGCAGCTACGGGACTAGCGGCTACGAGCAGTACTTC | CASSYGTSGYEQYF
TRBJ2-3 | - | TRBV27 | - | TGTGCCAGCAGTTTAGGAGACCCGTCCATAGAATACACAGATACGCAGTATTTT | CASSLGDPSIEYTDTQYF
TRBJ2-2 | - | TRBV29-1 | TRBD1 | TGCAGCGGATCACCGGGACAGGGTGCTTCCGGGGAGCTGTTTTTT | CSGSPGQGASGELFF
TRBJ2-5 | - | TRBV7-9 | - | TGTGCCAGCAGCTCCCTCCAAGAGACCCAGTACTTC | CASSSLQETQYF
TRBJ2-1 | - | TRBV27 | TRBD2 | TGTGCCAGCAGTCCCACGGGGGGAGCCTACAATGAGCAGTTCTTC | CASSPTGGAYNEQFF
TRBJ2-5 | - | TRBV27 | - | TGTGCCAGCAGCCTTAGCGGTTACGCTAAAGAGACCCAGTACTTC | CASSLSGYAKETQYF
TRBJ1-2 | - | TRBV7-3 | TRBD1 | TGTGCCAGCAGCTTAACAGGGGGCTCGGAGGGCTACACCTTC | CASSLTGGSEGYTF
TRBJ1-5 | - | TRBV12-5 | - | TGTGCTAGTGGTTCGCGCTTACCGGGGAAGCATTTT | CASGSRLPGKHF
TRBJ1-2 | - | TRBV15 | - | TGTGCCACCAGCAGAGAGCGTTTAAACTATGGCTACCCCTTC | CATSRERLNYGYPF
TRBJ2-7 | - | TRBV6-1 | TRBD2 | TGTGCCAGCAGTGAACAGCGGGATGCCTACGAGCAGTACTTC | CASSEQRDAYEQYF
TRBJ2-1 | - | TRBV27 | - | TGTGCCAGCAGTTTAGGCGGGGGCTCCAGAAATGAGCAGTTCTTC | CASSLGGGSRNEQFF
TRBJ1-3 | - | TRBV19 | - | TGTGCCAGTAGTATAGGGACAACTGGAAACACCATATATTTT | CASSIGTTGNTIYF
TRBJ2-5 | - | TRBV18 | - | TGTGCCAGCTCACCACCTTCCAGTTTTGGAGAGACCCAGTACTTC | CASSPPSSFGETQYF
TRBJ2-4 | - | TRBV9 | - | TGTGCCAGCAGCTTAGACGGGGGGCTAGCCAAAAACATTCAGTACTTC | CASSLDGGLAKNIQYF
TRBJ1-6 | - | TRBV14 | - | TGTGCCAGCAGCCCCAGGAGGGATTCACCCCTCCACTTT | CASSPRRDSPLHF
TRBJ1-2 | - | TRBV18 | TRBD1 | TGTGCCAGCTCAGAGGGGGCGTTTATGCCTAATTATGGCTACACCTTC | CASSEGAFMPNYGYTF
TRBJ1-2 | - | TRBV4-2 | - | TGTGCCAGCAGCCAAGATAGGGGGGGGGCGGGGGGTCCGGATGGCTACACCTTC | CASSQDRGGAGGPDGYTF
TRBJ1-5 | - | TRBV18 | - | TGTGCCAGCTCACCCACCGGGTCACAAGGTAGCAATCAGCCCCAGAATTTT | CASSPTGSQGSNQPQNF
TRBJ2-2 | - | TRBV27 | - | TGTGCCAGCACTGACAGCAACACCGGGGAGCTGTTTTTT | CASTDSNTGELFF
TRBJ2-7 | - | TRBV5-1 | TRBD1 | TGCGCCAGCAGCAGAGGGACAGGCCTAGGCTACGAGCAGTACTTC | CASSRGTGLGYEQYF
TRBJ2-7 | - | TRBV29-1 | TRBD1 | TGCAGCGCTGCGGACAGGGGGCTCGAGCAGTACTTC | CSAADRGLEQYF
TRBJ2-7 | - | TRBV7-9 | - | TGTGCCAGCACCGCAAGTGAGGATTACGAGCAGTACTTC | CASTASEDYEQYF
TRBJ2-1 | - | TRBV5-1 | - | TGCGCCAGCAGCTTGGGGACAGCTTACAATGAGCAGTTCTTC | CASSLGTAYNEQFF
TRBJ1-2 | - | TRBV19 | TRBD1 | TGTGCCAGTAGTAGCATCCGGGACAGGGGGTACTATGGCTACACCTTC | CASSSIRDRGYYGYTF
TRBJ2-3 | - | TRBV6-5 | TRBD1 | TGTGCCAGCAGTTCAGGGACAGGGGGAAGCACAGATACGCAGTATTTT | CASSSGTGGSTDTQYF
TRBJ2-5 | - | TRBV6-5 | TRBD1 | TGTGCCAGCAGTTGGGGACAGGTAGAGACCCAGTACTTC | CASSWGQVETQYF
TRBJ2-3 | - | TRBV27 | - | TGTGCCAGCAGTTTGGCTAGCACAGATACGCAGTATTTT | CASSLASTDTQYF
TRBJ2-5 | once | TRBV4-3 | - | TGCGCCAGCAGCCAGGGTGGACACCTAGGGTGGGGGACCCAGTACTTC | CASSQGGHLGWGTQYF
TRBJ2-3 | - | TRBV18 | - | TGTGCCAGCTCACCACTAGTTAACACAGATACGCAGTATTTT | CASSPLVNTDTQYF
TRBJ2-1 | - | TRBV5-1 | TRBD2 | TGCGCCAGCAGCACGCGGACTAGCGGGACCTACAATGAGCAGTTCTTC | CASSTRTSGTYNEQFF
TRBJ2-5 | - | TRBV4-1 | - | TGCGCCAGCAGCCATCCACAAGAGACCCAGTACTTC | CASSHPQETQYF
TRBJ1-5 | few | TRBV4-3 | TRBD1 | TGCGCCAGCAGCAGCCACCGACAGGGAGGTCAGCCCCAGCATTTT | CASSSHRQGGQPQHF
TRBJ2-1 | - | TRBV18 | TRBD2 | TGTGCCAGCTCCCGGACTAGCGGGAGAGCTGTCTACAATGAGCAGTTCTTC | CASSRTSGRAVYNEQFF
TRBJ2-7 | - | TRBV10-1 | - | TGCGCCAGCAGTGATCGGCTAGATAACGAGCAGTACTTC | CASSDRLDNEQYF
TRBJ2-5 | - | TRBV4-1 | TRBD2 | TGCGCCAGCAGCCAAGAGGGAATAGCGGGAGGGCCCTATGAGACCCAGTACTTC | CASSQEGIAGGPYETQYF
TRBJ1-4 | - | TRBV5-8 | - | TGTGCCAGCAACCAGGCCCTCCCGAGTGAAAAACTGTTTTTT | CASNQALPSEKLFF
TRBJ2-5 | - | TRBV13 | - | TGTGCCAGCAGCGCAAGTAGCGAAGAGACCCAGTACTTC | CASSASSEETQYF
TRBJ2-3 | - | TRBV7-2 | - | TGTGCCAGCAGTCCCGGAGTAGAAGATACGCAGTATTTT | CASSPGVEDTQYF
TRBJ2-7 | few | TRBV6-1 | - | TGTGCCAGCATAGTAAGCCGCACCTTCTACGAGCAGTACTTC | CASIVSRTFYEQYF
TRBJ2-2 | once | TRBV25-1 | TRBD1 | TGTGCCAGCAGTGACCCCGGACAGGGGGCAGTTGCAGCGGAGCTGTTTTTT | CASSDPGQGAVAAELFF
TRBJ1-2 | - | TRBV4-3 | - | TGCGCCAGCAGCCAAGATTCGAGGGGGGGCATCAACTATGGCTACACCTTC | CASSQDSRGGINYGYTF
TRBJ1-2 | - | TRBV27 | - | TGTGCCAGCAGTTTTTCACAGAACTATGGCTACACCTTC | CASSFSQNYGYTF
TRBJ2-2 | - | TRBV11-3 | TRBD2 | TGTGCCAGCAGCTTCTACGGGAGGGCCTTTGGTGGGGAGCTGTTTTTT | CASSFYGRAFGGELFF
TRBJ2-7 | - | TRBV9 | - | TGTGCCAGCAGCGTAGAGGGGGGGTCCCCCTACGAGCAGTACTTC | CASSVEGGSPYEQYF
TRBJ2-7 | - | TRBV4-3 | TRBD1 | TGCGCCAGCAGCCAAGGGTGGGACAGACCCTACGAGCAGTACTTC | CASSQGWDRPYEQYF
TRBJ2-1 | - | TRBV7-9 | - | TGTGCCAGCAGCTTAGCGGTCAGGACTGAGAATGAGCAGTTCTTC | CASSLAVRTENEQFF